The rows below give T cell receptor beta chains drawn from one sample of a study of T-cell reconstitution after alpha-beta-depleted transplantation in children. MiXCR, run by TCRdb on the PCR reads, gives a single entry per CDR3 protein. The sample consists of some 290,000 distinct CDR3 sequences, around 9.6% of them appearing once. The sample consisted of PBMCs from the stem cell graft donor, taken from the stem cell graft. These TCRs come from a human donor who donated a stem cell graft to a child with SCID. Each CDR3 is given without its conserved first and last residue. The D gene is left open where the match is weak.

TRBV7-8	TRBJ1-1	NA	ASSLARGRRSTEAF
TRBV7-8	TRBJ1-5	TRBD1	ASSIQGANNQPQH
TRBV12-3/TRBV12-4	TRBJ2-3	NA	ASSPSIPRTDTQY
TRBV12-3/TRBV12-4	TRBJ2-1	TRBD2	ASRTGLAGGEQF
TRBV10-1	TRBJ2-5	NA	ASSGDTKTQETQY
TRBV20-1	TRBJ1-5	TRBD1	SAGPGGDQPQH
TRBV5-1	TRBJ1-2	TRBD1	ASSPGDSRIYGYT
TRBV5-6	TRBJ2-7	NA	ASSLEGSKSSYEQY
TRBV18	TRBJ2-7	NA	ASSPEGISYEQY
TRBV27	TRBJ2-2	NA	ASRGRNTGELF
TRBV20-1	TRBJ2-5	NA	SASSPQETQY
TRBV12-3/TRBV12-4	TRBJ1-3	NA	ASRLDSQGGNTIY
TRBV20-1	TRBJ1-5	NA	SVKSGGNQPQH
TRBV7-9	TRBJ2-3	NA	ASSLDPDTQY
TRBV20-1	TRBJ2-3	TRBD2	SALAPGLKSTDTQY
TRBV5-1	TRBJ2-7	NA	ASSLARRAYEQY
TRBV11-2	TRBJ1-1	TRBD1	ASGRGKTEAF
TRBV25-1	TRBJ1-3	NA	ASSQASGNTIY
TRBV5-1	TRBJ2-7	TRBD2	ASSTSATYEQY
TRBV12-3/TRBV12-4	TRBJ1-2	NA	ASSLQGYYGYT